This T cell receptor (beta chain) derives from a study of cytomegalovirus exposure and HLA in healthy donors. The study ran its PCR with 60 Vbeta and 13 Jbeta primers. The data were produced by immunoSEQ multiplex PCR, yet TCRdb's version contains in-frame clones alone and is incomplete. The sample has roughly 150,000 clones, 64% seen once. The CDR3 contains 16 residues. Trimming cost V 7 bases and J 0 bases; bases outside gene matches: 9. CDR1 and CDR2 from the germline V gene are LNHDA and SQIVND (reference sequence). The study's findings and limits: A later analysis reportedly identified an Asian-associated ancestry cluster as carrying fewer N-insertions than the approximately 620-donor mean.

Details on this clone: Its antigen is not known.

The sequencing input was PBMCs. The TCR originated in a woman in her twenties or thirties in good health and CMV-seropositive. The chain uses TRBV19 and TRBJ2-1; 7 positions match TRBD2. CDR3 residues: CASTDRAGSSYNEQFF. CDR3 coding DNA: TGTGCCAGTACTGACCGAGCGGGATCCTCCTACAATGAGCAGTTCTTC.